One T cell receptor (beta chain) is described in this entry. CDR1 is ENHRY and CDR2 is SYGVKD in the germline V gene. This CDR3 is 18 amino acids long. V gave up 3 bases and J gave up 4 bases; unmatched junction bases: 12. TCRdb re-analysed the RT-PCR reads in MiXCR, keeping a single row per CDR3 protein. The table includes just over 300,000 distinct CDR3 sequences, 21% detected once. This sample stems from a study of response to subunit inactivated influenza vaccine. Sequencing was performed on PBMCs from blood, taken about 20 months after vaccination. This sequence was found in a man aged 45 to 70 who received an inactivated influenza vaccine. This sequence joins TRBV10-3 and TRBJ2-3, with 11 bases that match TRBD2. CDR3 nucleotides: TGTGCCATCAGTGATGGACTAGCGGGCTCGGGGAGGGCAGATACGCAGTATTTT. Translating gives CAISDGLAGSGRADTQYF.